The sequence of this T cell receptor (beta chain) was determined in a study of blood T cell repertoires in COVID-19. Study as a whole: Samples taken during acute and convalescent COVID-19 were collected in the United States, Italy and Spain.

Participant-given clinical history determined each cohort assignment. Cohort 3 donors were reported recovered after two negative PCRs, clearance, or symptom resolution. Germline V lookup: CDR1 MNHNS, CDR2 SASEGT. V lost 1 base and J 5 bases, leaving 15 bases between the germline ends. The CDR3 covers 17 residues. Original methodology: Amplification of reference gene primers provided the estimated nucleated cell counts. The table came from immunoSEQ multiplex PCR; TCRdb's copy has only in-frame clones and leaves some out. V, J and clone size are taken as reported in that table, and D and trimming were inferred from the DNA itself. The sample shows about 480,000 clones, more than 75% of them seen only once.

Sample: PBMCs or T cells enriched from blood (not recorded which). The origin of this receptor is a woman in her forties who had recovered from COVID-19. This chain connects TRBV6-1 to TRBJ1-6; TRBD1 is a possible D gene (5 bases). The DNA for the CDR3 is TGTGCCAGCAGTGAAGTGGGGCTGGCAGCGAATAATTCACCCCTCCACTTT. Its protein is CASSEVGLAANNSPLHF.